This T cell receptor beta chain stems from a study of blood T cell repertoires in COVID-19 (dated by TCRdb to 2020 to 2022). In terms of the full investigation: The collaborator samples originated in the United States, Italy and Spain and spanned the acute and convalescent phases of COVID-19. The prospective study material was composed of cDNA or gDNA derived from T cells, B-cell-depleted T cells, or PBMCs. Deeply sampled blood TCRbeta repertoires from subjects exposed to, actively infected with, or recovered from COVID-19 were included in the dataset. The repertoires were made available in a free public database intended to serve as a resource for research on the immune response to SARS-CoV-2. The samples were drawn from two sources: the first 160 participants of the ongoing ImmuneRACE study, and some 1,300 subjects contributed by 6 global collaborators. Sample metadata almost always included a de-identified subject ID, COVID-19 status, age in years and sex. Where available, HLA class I and class II types were taken from metadata supplied by the sample provider and were not determined by assay-based typing. General conclusions and limits of the study: Clinical and demographic metadata were provided uncurated, with the amount varying by source and participant.

V has 6 bases trimmed and J has 10 bases trimmed; junction bases matching no gene number 5. CDR1 and CDR2 are drawn from the germline V gene: MNHEY, SVGAGI. Spanning cysteine to phenylalanine, the CDR3 consists of 12 amino acids. Only CDR3 DNA is held: 36 bases, read in frame from base 1. TCRbeta CDR3 regions were amplified from genomic DNA by means of the immunoSEQ Assay, a bias-controlled multiplex PCR. From the authors' description of their analysis: Nucleated cell counts per sample were estimated from amplification of reference gene primers within the assay. To quantify the absolute abundance of each unique TCRbeta CDR3 rearrangement, sequence reads were collapsed and filtered. For each sample, productive Simpson clonality was calculated as the square root of Simpson's diversity index across productive rearrangements. TCRdb took this table from immuneACCESS and kept in-frame rearrangements with V and J called. Such tables lack part of the clones; where checked against another copy, unresolved V genes explain under half of the gap, and the rest is unexplained. For V, J and clone size, that table is used; D and trimming come from the DNA. This sample lists approximately 250,000 clones; 86% were detected once. Of the sample, roughly 5.2% falls within the top ten clones.

One collaborating source in Seattle enrolled patients during active infection and followed them longitudinally through the course of disease. Collaborating institutions collected whole blood in K2EDTA tubes following their own protocols. For TCRbeta analysis, collaborators shipped samples as frozen whole blood, isolated PBMCs, or DNA extracted from either of those sample types. As regards this clone: The target of this receptor is not known. One base away there is no much larger clone; base qualities are not given.

The rearrangement combines TRBV6-5 with TRBJ1-1, and TRBD1 matches 10 of the central bases. Sequenced sample: peripheral blood. This receptor was taken from a woman older than 75 with COVID-19, enrolled during active disease. The nucleotide sequence is given as TGTGCCAGCAGCCTCCGGACAGGGGGAGCTTTCTTT. This codes for CASSLRTGGAFF.